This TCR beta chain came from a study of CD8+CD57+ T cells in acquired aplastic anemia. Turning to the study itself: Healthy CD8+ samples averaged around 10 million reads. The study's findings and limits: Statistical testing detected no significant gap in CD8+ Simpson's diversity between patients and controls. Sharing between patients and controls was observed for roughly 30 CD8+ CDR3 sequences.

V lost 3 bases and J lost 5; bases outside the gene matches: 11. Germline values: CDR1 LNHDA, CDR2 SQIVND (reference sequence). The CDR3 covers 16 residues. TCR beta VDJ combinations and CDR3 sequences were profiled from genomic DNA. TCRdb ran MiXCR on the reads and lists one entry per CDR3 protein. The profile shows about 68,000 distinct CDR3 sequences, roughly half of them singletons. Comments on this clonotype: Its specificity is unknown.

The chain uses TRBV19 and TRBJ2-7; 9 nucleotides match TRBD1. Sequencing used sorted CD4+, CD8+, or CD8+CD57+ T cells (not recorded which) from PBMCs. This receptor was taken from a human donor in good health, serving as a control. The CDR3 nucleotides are TGTGCCAGTAGTATCCTATACGACAGGGGGACCCACGAGCAGTACTTC. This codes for CASSILYDRGTHEQYF. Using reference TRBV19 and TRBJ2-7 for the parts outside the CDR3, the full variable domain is DGGITQSPKYLFRKEGQNVTLSCEQNLNHDAMYWYRQDPGQGLRLIYYSQIVNDFQKGDIAEGYSVSREKKESFPLTVTSAQKNPTAFYLCASSILYDRGTHEQYFGPGTRLTVT.